This TCR beta chain was retrieved from a study of OX40 agonist ivuxolimab in advanced cancers. In the study overall: The patients received agonistic anti-OX40 (CD134) antibody ivuxolimab.

CDR3 size: 16 residues. With 3 bases clipped from V and 0 bases from J, the junction kept 5 bases outside the gene matches. Germline CDR1 MDHEN, CDR2 SYDVKM. The study's findings and limits: Specificity for antigen went undetermined in the expanded peripheral T cells.

Profiled with immunoSEQ multiplex PCR; TCRdb holds only in-frame clones, not every one. The sample gives 70,000 or so clones, roughly nine tenths of which show up once; roughly 1% is in the top ten. The cohort excluded patients with autoimmune disease history or systemic immunosuppression. A single count supports this clone. What it binds is not known. V and J are TRBV28 and TRBJ2-7; TRBD2 matches 10 bases. This clonotype was sampled from an adult with an advanced solid tumor such as melanoma, head and neck, liver or kidney cancer. This specimen was CD4+ or CD8+ T cells sorted from blood, taken in a trial of the OX40 agonist ivuxolimab. The DNA of the CDR3 is TGTGCCAGCAGTTTGGGTATAGCGGGGGGCTCCTACGAGCAGTACTTC. Its translation: CASSLGIAGGSYEQYF.